This T cell receptor (beta chain) comes out of a study of shared clonotypes between healthy human individuals. The ends lost 4 bases at V and 4 bases at J; junction bases unmatched: 5. The CDR3 is 14 residues long. CDR1 and CDR2 from the germline V gene are SGHTA and FQGNSA. TCRdb keeps only in-frame clones here, not all; method: immunoSEQ multiplex PCR. The table has 600,000 to 750,000 clones, more than 70% seen once. This TCR was recovered from a woman in her 30s in good health. The sample was memory CD4+ T cells sorted from blood. Noted subset: CD45RA-negative fraction. This sequence joins TRBV7-2 and TRBJ1-1; 8 positions agree with TRBD1. CDR3 sequence: CASSSDRAGTEAFF. CDR3 DNA sequence: TGTGCCAGCAGCTCGGACAGGGCAGGCACTGAAGCTTTCTTT.